The 15 T cell receptor beta chains below come from one sample, sequenced in a study of post-analysis software for immune sequencing data. Overall study results and limits: Four or five TRBV segments were more frequent in patients than controls; TRBV5-6, TRBV5-1 and TRBV20-1 belonged to this group.

Unique-molecular-identifier-tagged TCR beta cDNA libraries were used. TCRdb called the PCR reads again in MiXCR, with one record for every CDR3 protein. The sample includes hundreds of thousands of distinct CDR3 sequences, 53% seen only once; the top ten take approximately 4.5%. Their antigens are not known. The sample consisted of blood. The receptor source for this set is a girl between 5 and 17 years old with multiple sclerosis.

The chain uses TRBV20-1 and TRBJ2-3; D unclear. Deletions cut 1 base from V and 4 bases from J, with 6 bases between. The CDR3 is 12 residues long. Germline V CDR1 and CDR2: DFQATT, SNEGSKA (reference sequence). CDR3 in amino acids: CSARGGSDTQYF. Here the CDR3 DNA reads TGCAGTGCTAGAGGGGGTTCAGATACGCAGTATTTT.

This clonotype appeared a single time. The V gene is TRBV7-9, the J gene TRBJ2-3; 9 bases align to TRBD1. The CDR3 totals 17 residues. V trimming: 3 bases; J trimming: 1 base; junction bases outside the gene matches: 8. Germline values: CDR1 SEHNR, CDR2 FQNEAQ (reference sequence). The CDR3 loop is CASSFPRDRERTDTQYF. The CDR3 nucleotides are TGTGCCAGCAGCTTTCCCCGGGACAGGGAACGCACAGATACGCAGTATTTT.

The chain employs TRBV27 and TRBJ1-6, with 8 bases that match TRBD1. The V gene end was trimmed by 5 bases and the J gene end by 6 bases; junction bases not matched to a gene: 6. This CDR3 has 15 amino acids. CDR1 is MNHEY, CDR2 SMNVEV, per germline (reference sequence). This CDR3 is CASSTDREGNSPLHF. The CDR3 bases are TGTGCCAGCAGTACGGACAGGGAGGGTAATTCACCCCTCCACTTT.

The CDR3 DNA follows: TGTGCCATCAGTCGGGGGCTCCAAGAGACCCAGTACTTC. This translates into CAISRGLQETQYF. V gene TRBV10-3 combines with J gene TRBJ2-5, with D perhaps given as TRBD1 or TRBD2 (6 bases each). The germline V gene encodes CDR1 ENHRY and CDR2 SYGVKD. This CDR3 spans 13 amino acids. The V end was cut by 5 bases, the J end by 1 base, with 8 bases between.

V is TRBV20-1 and J is TRBJ2-5, with unresolved D. V lost 0 bases and J 5 bases, leaving 4 bases between the germline ends. The germline gives CDR1 DFQATT, CDR2 SNEGSKA (reference sequence). This CDR3 has 11 residues. DNA of the CDR3: TGCAGTGCTAGAGATCAGGAGACCCAGTACTTC. It is translated as CSARDQETQYF.

This clonotype was counted between two and nine times. The CDR3: CASSLGPTRDQPQHF. CDR3 bases: TGTGCCAGCAGCTTGGGGCCGACCAGGGATCAGCCCCAGCATTTT. V gene TRBV5-5 combines with J gene TRBJ1-5; maybe TRBD1 (5 bases). V was clipped by 0 bases and J by 5 bases, with 12 bases between them. The CDR3 has 15 residues. The germline V gene encodes CDR1 SGHKS and CDR2 YYEKEE (reference sequence).

J is TRBJ2-1 and V is TRBV5-1, with D perhaps matching TRBD1 or TRBD2 (5 bases each). Germline V gives CDR1 SGHRS, CDR2 YFSETQ. The CDR3 has 16 residues. V lost 1 base to trimming and J lost 2 bases, with 13 bases between them. The CDR3, as DNA: TGCGCCAGCAGCTTGTATCCGGGACCGACCTACAATGAGCAGTTCTTC. Its protein product is CASSLYPGPTYNEQFF.

The V call is TRBV6-5, the J call TRBJ2-1, with D perhaps being TRBD1 or TRBD2 (6 bases each). CDR3 length: 16 amino acids. The V end lost 0 bases, the J end lost 11 bases, and 20 bases lay between the germline ends. CDR1 is MNHEY, CDR2 SVGAGI, per germline. Here the CDR3 reads CASSYSGGNLRLKQFF. In nucleotides, the CDR3 is TGTGCCAGCAGTTACTCGGGGGGCAACCTAAGATTGAAGCAGTTCTTC.

The chain couples TRBV6-5 to TRBJ2-1; 8 bases fit TRBD2. Germline V gene lookup returns CDR1 MNHEY and CDR2 SVGAGI. Trimming cost V 0 bases and J 4 bases; bases outside gene matches: 5. The CDR3 runs 16 residues. The CDR3 spells CASSYSVIAGYNEQFF. The CDR3 region has the DNA TGTGCCAGCAGTTACTCGGTGATAGCGGGGTACAATGAGCAGTTCTTC.

In its sample, this clonotype was seen a few times. This chain joins TRBV29-1 and TRBJ2-3; 14 positions agree with TRBD2. With V trimmed by 7 bases and J by 1 base, 4 bases remained unmatched. Germline CDR1 SQVTM, CDR2 ANQGSEA. The CDR3 totals 15 residues. The CDR3 here is CSARTSGGRTDTQYF. The CDR3 region has the DNA TGCAGCGCTCGGACTAGCGGGGGGCGCACAGATACGCAGTATTTT.

J is TRBJ2-1 and V is TRBV4-1, with D maybe TRBD2 (6 bases). CDR3 length equals 15 residues. V dropped 2 bases and J dropped 5 bases, with 13 bases sitting between them. From germline, CDR1 is MGHRA and CDR2 YSYEKL. CDR3 nucleotides: TGCGCCAGCAGCCAACCCAGCGGGCGCAACAATGAGCAGTTCTTC. It specifies CASSQPSGRNNEQFF.

This clonotype was counted a few times. The genes are TRBV29-1 and TRBJ2-7; 8 bases line up with TRBD1. V gave up 1 base and J gave up 1 base; unmatched junction bases: 6. Germline V gene sequence: CDR1 SQVTM, CDR2 ANQGSEA. The CDR3 is 15 amino acids. CDR3 amino acids: CSVEADRDNSYEQYF. In DNA, the CDR3 is TGCAGCGTTGAAGCGGACAGGGACAATTCCTACGAGCAGTACTTC.

The J gene is TRBJ2-6, the V gene TRBV5-1; D unclear. V was shortened by 0 bases and J by 0 bases, with 13 bases between the two germline ends. The CDR3 totals 18 residues. In germline, CDR1 is SGHRS, CDR2 YFSETQ. The CDR3 DNA follows: TGCGCCAGCAGCTTGGTTCCAGGCTTTAGCTCTGGGGCCAACGTCCTGACTTTC. Amino acid sequence: CASSLVPGFSSGANVLTF.

The rearrangement joins TRBV20-1 to TRBJ2-1; 7 nucleotides align to TRBD2. Germline CDR1 reads DFQATT; CDR2 reads SNEGSKA (reference sequence). CDR3 length equals 15 residues. J was trimmed by 0 bases and V by 0 bases; bases with no gene match: 2. The CDR3 loop reads CSAREAGASYNEQFF. The CDR3 region has the DNA TGCAGTGCTAGAGAGGCGGGAGCCTCCTACAATGAGCAGTTCTTC.

The J gene is TRBJ2-2, the V gene TRBV24-1; D gene unclear. Germline CDR1 and CDR2: KGHDR and SFDVKD. The CDR3 spans 13 residues. Trimming removed 7 bases at V and 1 base at J, with 6 bases between. This chain's CDR3 is CATRSRNTGELFF. The CDR3 DNA follows: TGTGCCACCAGAAGTAGGAACACCGGGGAGCTGTTTTTT.